This T cell receptor beta chain was observed in a study of technical replicates of blood from several donors. Here immunoSEQ multiplex PCR was the method, and the copy in TCRdb shows in-frame clones only, minus some. The data hold tens of thousands of clones, with about 92% observed a single time. Germline V lookup: CDR1 SQVTM, CDR2 ANQGSEA. This CDR3 has 14 amino acids. V lost 2 bases, J lost 3 bases, and 3 bases stayed unmatched. This chain connects TRBV29-1 to TRBJ2-1, with TRBD1 matching over 8 bases. Sample: T cells isolated from PBMCs. The sequence was obtained from a human donor in good health. CDR3 DNA sequence: TGCAGCGTTGAACCGGACAGGGACTACAATGAGCAGTTCTTC. The encoded protein is CSVEPDRDYNEQFF.